A single sample is the source of the 10 T cell receptor beta chains below, sequenced in a study of CD8 T cells in Susac syndrome. The authors reverse transcribed roughly 0.5 to 1 ug RNA with random hexamers. Via MiXCR, TCRdb re-called the immunoSEQ multiplex PCR reads, giving one row per CDR3 protein. The sample has around 71,000 distinct CDR3 sequences, 96% seen once; the top ten hold 0.11%. Source material: CD4+ T cells from PBMCs. All receptors come from a human donor with multiple sclerosis.

This clonotype has a single count. The V call is TRBV30, the J call TRBJ1-2, with TRBD1 matching over 11 bases. Germline CDR1 and CDR2: GTSNPN and SVGIG (reference sequence). The CDR3 extends over 12 amino acids. Trimming cost V 3 bases and J 8 bases; bases outside gene matches: 2. CDR3 sequence: CAWRGTGGGYTF. CDR3 DNA: TGTGCCTGGAGGGGGACAGGGGGAGGCTACACCTTC.

In nucleotides, the CDR3 is TGTGCCAGCAGCCAAGAACCTTCTAGCGCAGATACGCAGTATTTT. Amino acid sequence: CASSQEPSSADTQYF. The chain is built from TRBV5-6 and TRBJ2-3; tentative D call: TRBD2 (6 bases). The CDR3 length is 15 residues. Germline CDR1 SGHDT, CDR2 YYEEEE. V gave up 4 bases and J gave up 4 bases, with 16 bases separating them.

The V call is TRBV5-1, the J call TRBJ1-5; D gene unclear. The CDR3 covers 14 residues. Germline V gene data show CDR1 as SGHRS and CDR2 as YFSETQ. The V end was cut by 4 bases, the J end by 6 bases, with 14 bases between. This chain's CDR3 is CASSEGSGVQPQHF. The CDR3 DNA sequence: TGCGCCAGCAGCGAGGGATCTGGCGTTCAGCCCCAGCATTTT.

V usage is TRBV7-9 and J usage is TRBJ2-1; 10 bases line up with TRBD2. CDR3 length: 16 residues. The ends lost 2 bases at V and 7 bases at J; junction bases unmatched: 8. Germline V gene data show CDR1 as SEHNR and CDR2 as FQNEAQ (reference sequence). The CDR3: CASSLSSGGAGNEQFF. The CDR3 nucleotides are TGTGCCAGCAGCTTATCGAGCGGGGGGGCTGGAAATGAGCAGTTCTTC.

The chain uses TRBV19 and TRBJ2-1; weak D call: TRBD1 (5 bases). V was cut by 9 bases and J by 2 bases, with 17 bases left in between. Germline loops: CDR1 LNHDA, CDR2 SQIVND (reference sequence). This CDR3 is 15 amino acids long. The CDR3 DNA follows: TGTGCCAGCAAGACTTCCGGACAACCCTACAATGAGCAGTTCTTC. The encoded protein is CASKTSGQPYNEQFF.

The CDR3 protein is CASSPSIGDGANVLTF. DNA of the CDR3: TGTGCCAGCAGCCCCTCAATAGGAGATGGGGCCAACGTCCTGACTTTC. This rearrangement joins TRBV4-2 to TRBJ2-6; the D is unclear. CDR1 and CDR2 (germline): LGHNA, YNFKEQ. The CDR3 sequence is 16 residues long. Trimming stripped 4 bases from V and 3 bases from J, with 13 bases between.

The chain recombines TRBV9 with TRBJ1-5; 7 bases are a match to TRBD1. The V segment lost 2 bases and the J segment 5 bases; nucleotides outside the gene matches: 7. The germline V gene encodes CDR1 SGDLS and CDR2 YYNGEE. The CDR3 consists of 15 residues. CDR3 DNA: TGTGCCAGCAGCGTCCACAGGGGTCGGGATCAGCCCCAGCATTTT. Translating it yields CASSVHRGRDQPQHF.

The chain uses TRBV7-8 and TRBJ2-3; 15 bases line up with TRBD2. Trimming took 4 bases from V and 7 from J; bases not matched to a gene: 12. Germline CDR1 reads SGHVS; CDR2 reads FQNEAQ. The CDR3 runs 18 residues. The chain's CDR3 is CASSWTSGGASRGYTQYF. The CDR3 DNA is TGTGCCAGCAGCTGGACTAGCGGGGGGGCCAGCCGAGGATATACGCAGTATTTT.

This chain joins TRBV5-3 and TRBJ2-6; no clear D gene. TRBV5-3 is an open reading frame, and its role is uncertain. Trimming removed 10 bases from V and 5 bases from J, with 13 bases in between. This CDR3 contains 13 residues. CDR3 region: CAGEQSRANVLTF. The CDR3 DNA reads TGTGCCGGTGAACAAAGTCGGGCCAACGTCCTGACTTTC.

CDR3 loop: CSAPRAGGAQETQYF. The CDR3 DNA is TGCAGTGCCCCGAGAGCCGGGGGGGCCCAAGAGACCCAGTACTTC. V gene TRBV20-1 combines with J gene TRBJ2-5; 8 nucleotides align to TRBD2. This CDR3 is 15 amino acids long. J was trimmed by 1 base and V by 6 bases; bases with no gene match: 10. Germline V lookup: CDR1 DFQATT, CDR2 SNEGSKA (reference sequence).